The present entry profiles one TCR beta chain with its context. Trimming stripped 3 bases from V and 2 bases from J, with 10 bases between. Germline assignment: CDR1 SNHLY and CDR2 FYNNEI. This CDR3 region has 14 residues. This record comes from a study of blood T cell repertoires in COVID-19. Background on the study: Sources were T cells, B-cell-depleted T cells, or PBMCs; the material itself was cDNA or gDNA.

This study enrolled people aged about 18 to 90 from about two dozen US geographic areas. TCRdb keeps only in-frame clones here, not all; method: immunoSEQ multiplex PCR. The table records a few hundred thousand clones, roughly 90% of them present only once. The source of this sequence is a young woman with acute COVID-19. Sequencing input: PBMCs or T cells enriched from blood (not recorded which). The rearrangement links TRBV2 to TRBJ1-2; D not certain. The CDR3 nucleotides are TGTGCCAGCAGTGAGGAACGAGGAAACTATGGCTACACCTTC. This translates into CASSEERGNYGYTF. Full variable domain (missing parts from reference TRBV2 and TRBJ1-2): EPEVTQTPSHQVTQMGQEVILRCVPISNHLYFYWYRQILGQKVEFLVSFYNNEISEKSEIFDDQFSVERPDGSNFTLKIRSTKLEDSAMYFCASSEERGNYGYTFGSGTRLTVV.